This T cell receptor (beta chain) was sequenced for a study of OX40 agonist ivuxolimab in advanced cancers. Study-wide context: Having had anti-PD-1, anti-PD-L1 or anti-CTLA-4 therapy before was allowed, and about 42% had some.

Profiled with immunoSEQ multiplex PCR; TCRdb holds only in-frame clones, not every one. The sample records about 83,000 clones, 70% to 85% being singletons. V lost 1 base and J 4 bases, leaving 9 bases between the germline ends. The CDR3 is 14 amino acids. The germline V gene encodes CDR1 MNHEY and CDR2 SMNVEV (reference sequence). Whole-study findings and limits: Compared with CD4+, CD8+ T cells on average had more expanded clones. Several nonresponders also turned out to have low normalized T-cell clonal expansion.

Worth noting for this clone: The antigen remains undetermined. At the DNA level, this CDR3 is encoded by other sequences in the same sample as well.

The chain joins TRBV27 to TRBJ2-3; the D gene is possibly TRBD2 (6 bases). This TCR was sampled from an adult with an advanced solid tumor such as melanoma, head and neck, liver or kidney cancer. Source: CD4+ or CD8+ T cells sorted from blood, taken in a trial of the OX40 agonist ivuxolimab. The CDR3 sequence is CASSLWGVADTQYF. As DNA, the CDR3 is TGTGCCAGCAGTTTATGGGGGGTAGCAGATACGCAGTATTTT.